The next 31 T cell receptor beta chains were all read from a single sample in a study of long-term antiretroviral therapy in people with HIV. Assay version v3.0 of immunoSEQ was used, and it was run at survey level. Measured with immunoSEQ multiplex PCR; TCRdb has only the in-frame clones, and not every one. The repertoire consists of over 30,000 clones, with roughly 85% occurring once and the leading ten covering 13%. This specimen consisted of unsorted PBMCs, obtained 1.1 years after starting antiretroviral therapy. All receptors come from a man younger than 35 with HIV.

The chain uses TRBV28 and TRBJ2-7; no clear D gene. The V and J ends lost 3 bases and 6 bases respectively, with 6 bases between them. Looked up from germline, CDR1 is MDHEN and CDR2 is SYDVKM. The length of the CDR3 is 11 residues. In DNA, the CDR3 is TGTGCCAGCAGTTTGTTAGGCGAGCAGTACTTC. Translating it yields CASSLLGEQYF. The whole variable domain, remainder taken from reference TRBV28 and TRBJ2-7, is DVKVTQSSRYLVKRTGEKVFLECVQDMDHENMFWYRQDPGLGLRLIYFSYDVKMKEKGDIPEGYSVSREKKERFSLILESASTNQTSMYLCASSLLGEQYFGPGTRLTVT.

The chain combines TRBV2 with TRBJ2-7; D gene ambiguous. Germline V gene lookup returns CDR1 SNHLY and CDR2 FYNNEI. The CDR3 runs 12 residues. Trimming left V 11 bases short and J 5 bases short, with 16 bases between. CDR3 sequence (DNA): TGTGCCGGCGCCCAAGGGTATGACGAGCAGTACTTC. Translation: CAGAQGYDEQYF.

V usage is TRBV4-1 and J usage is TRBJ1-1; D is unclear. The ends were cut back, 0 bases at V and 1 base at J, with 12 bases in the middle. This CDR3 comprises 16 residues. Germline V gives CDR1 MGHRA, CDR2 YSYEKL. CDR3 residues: CASSQEDLLGNTEAFF. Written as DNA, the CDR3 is TGCGCCAGCAGCCAAGAGGACCTCTTAGGGAACACTGAAGCTTTCTTT.

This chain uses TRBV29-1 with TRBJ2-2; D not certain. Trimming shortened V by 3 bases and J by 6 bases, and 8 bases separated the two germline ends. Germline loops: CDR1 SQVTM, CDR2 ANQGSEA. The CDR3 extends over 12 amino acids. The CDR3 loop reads CSVEIRAGELFF. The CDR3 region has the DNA TGCAGCGTTGAGATTAGAGCCGGGGAGCTGTTTTTT.

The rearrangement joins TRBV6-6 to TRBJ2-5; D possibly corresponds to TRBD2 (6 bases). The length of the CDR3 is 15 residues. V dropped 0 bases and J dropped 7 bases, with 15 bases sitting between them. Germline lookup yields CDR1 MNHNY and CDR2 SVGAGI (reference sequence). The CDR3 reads CASSYSTEGLGTQYF. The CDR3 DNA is TGTGCCAGCAGTTACTCGACGGAGGGCCTGGGGACCCAGTACTTC.

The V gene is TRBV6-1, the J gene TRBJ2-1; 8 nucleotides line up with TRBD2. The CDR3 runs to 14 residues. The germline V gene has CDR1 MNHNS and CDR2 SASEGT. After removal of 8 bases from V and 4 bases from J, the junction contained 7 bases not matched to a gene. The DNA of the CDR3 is TGTGCCAGCGTCCTCGCGGGGGGTTACAATGAGCAGTTCTTC. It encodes CASVLAGGYNEQFF.

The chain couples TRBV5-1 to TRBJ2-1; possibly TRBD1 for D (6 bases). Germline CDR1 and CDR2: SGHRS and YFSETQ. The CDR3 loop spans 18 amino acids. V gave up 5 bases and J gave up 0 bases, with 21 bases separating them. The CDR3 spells CASSEGVKFKHSYNEQFF. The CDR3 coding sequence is TGCGCCAGCAGTGAGGGGGTGAAATTCAAACACTCCTACAATGAGCAGTTCTTC. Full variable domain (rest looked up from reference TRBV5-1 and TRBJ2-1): KAGVTQTPRYLIKTRGQQVTLSCSPISGHRSVSWYQQTPGQGLQFLFEYFSETQRNKGNFPGRFSGRQFSNSRSEMNVSTLELGDSALYLCASSEGVKFKHSYNEQFFGPGTRLTVL.

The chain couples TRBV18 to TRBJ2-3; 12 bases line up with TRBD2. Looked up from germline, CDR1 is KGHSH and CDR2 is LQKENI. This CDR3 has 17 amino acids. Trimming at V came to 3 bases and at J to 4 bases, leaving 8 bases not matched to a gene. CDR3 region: CASSPPLAGGRADTQYF. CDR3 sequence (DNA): TGTGCCAGCTCACCGCCCCTAGCGGGGGGGCGTGCAGATACGCAGTATTTT.

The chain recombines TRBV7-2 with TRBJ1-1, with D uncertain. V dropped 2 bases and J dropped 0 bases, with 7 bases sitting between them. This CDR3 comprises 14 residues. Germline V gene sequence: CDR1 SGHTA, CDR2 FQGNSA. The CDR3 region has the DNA TGTGCCAGCAGCTTACCGGACTTGAACACTGAAGCTTTCTTT. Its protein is CASSLPDLNTEAFF. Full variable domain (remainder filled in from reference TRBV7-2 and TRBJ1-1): GAGVSQSPSNKVTEKGKDVELRCDPISGHTALYWYRQSLGQGLEFLIYFQGNSAPDKSGLPSDRFSAERTGGSVSTLTIQRTQQEDSAVYLCASSLPDLNTEAFFGQGTRLTVV.

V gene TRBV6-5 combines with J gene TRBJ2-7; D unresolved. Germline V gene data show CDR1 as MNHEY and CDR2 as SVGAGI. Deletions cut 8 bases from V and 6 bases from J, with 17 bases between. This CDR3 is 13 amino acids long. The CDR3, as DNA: TGTGCCAGCTCGTTGGGCCCCGTTACCGAGCAGTACTTC. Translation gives CASSLGPVTEQYF.

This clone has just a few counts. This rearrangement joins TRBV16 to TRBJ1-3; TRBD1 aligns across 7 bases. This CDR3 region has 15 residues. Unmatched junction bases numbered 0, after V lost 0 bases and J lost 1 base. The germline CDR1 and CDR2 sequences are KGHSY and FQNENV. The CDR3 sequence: CASSQSDRSGNTIYF. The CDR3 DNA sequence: TGTGCCAGCAGCCAATCGGACAGGTCTGGAAACACCATATATTTT.

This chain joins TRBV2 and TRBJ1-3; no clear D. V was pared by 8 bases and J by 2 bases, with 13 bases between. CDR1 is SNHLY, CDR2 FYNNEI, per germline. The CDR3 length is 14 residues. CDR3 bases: TGTGCCAGCCAAAACGGGGTTACTGGAAACACCATATATTTT. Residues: CASQNGVTGNTIYF.

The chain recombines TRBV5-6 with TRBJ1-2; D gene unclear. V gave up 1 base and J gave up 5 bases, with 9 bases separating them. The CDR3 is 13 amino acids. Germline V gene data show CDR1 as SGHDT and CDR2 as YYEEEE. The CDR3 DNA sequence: TGTGCCAGCAGCTTGATCGGAGAATATGGCTACACCTTC. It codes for CASSLIGEYGYTF.

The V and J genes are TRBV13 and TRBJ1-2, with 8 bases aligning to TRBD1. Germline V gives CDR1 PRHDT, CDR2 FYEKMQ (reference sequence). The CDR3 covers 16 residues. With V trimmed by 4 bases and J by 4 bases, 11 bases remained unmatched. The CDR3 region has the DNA TGTGCCAGCAGCTCACGAGGACAGGGACTTCGCTATGGCTACACCTTC. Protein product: CASSSRGQGLRYGYTF.

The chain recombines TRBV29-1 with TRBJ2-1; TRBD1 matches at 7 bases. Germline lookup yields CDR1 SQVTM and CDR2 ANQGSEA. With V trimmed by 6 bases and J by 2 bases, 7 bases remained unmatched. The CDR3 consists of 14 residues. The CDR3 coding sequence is TGCAGCGTCCCCAGAGGGACAGCCTACAATGAGCAGTTCTTC. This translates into CSVPRGTAYNEQFF.

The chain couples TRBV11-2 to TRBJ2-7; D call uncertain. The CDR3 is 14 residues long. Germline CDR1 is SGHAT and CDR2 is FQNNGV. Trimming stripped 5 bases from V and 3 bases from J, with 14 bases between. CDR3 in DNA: TGTGCCAGCAGCATTTCACAGCATAACTACGAGCAGTACTTC. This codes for CASSISQHNYEQYF.

The CDR3 is CASSQEGTGICSGADTQYF. The CDR3 DNA sequence: TGCGCCAGCAGTCAAGAGGGGACAGGGATTTGTAGTGGGGCAGATACGCAGTATTTT. The V and J genes are TRBV23-1 and TRBJ2-3; 9 bases agree with TRBD1. TRBV23-1 is marked as an open reading frame, function uncertain. The V segment lost 2 bases and the J segment 4 bases; nucleotides outside the gene matches: 16. The CDR3 runs to 19 residues.

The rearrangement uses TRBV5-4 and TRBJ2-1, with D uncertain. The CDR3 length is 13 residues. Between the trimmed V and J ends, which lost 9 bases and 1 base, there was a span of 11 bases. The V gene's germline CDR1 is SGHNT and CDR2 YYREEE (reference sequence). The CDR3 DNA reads TGTGCCACCGGTTCCCCTTCCTACAATGAGCAGTTCTTC. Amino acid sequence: CATGSPSYNEQFF.

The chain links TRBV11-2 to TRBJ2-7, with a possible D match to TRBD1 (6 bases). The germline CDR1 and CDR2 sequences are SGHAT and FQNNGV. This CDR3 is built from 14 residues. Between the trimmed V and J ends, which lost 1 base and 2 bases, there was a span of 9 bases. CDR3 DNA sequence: TGTGCCAGCAGCTTAGCCGAGGGGGCCTACGAGCAGTACTTC. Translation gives CASSLAEGAYEQYF.

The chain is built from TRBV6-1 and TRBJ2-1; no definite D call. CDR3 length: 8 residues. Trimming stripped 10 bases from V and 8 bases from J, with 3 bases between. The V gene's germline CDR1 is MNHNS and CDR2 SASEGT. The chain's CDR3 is CATDEQFF. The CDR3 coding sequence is TGTGCCACAGATGAGCAGTTCTTC.

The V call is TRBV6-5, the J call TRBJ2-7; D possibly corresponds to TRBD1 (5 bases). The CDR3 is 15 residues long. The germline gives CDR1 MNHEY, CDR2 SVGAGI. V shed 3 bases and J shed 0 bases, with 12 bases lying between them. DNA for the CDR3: TGTGCCAGCAGTTATGGGGCGACAGCCTCCTACGAGCAGTACTTC. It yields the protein CASSYGATASYEQYF.

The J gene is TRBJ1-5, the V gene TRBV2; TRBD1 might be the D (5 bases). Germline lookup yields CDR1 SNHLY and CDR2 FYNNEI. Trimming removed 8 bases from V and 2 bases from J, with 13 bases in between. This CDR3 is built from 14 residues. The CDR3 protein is CASCPDMGNQPQHF. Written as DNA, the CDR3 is TGTGCCAGCTGTCCGGACATGGGCAATCAGCCCCAGCATTTT.

CDR3 sequence: CASSLLGRGDGYTF. The CDR3 nucleotides read TGTGCCAGCAGCCTATTGGGCCGGGGGGATGGCTACACCTTC. The V call is TRBV7-2, the J call TRBJ1-2; tentatively, D is TRBD1 (5 bases). The CDR3 has 14 amino acids. CDR1 is SGHTA, CDR2 FQGNSA, per germline. Trimming left V 5 bases short and J 6 bases short, with 16 bases between.

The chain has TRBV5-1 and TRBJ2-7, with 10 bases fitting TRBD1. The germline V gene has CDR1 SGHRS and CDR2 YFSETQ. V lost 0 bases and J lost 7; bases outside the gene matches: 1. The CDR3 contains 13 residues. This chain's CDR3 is CASSLADRGEQYF. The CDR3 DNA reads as TGCGCCAGCAGCTTGGCGGACAGGGGGGAGCAGTACTTC.

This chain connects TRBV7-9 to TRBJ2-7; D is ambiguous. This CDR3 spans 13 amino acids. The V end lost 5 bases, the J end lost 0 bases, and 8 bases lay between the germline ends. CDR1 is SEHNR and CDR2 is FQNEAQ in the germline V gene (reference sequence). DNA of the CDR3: TGTGCCAGCAGCGGCAGAGTCTCCTACGAGCAGTACTTC. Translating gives CASSGRVSYEQYF.

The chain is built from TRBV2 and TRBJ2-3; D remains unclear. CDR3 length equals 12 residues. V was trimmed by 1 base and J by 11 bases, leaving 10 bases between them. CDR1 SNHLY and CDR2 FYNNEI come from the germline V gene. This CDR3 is CASSEGGGEQYF. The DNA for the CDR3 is TGTGCCAGCAGTGAAGGCGGCGGCGAGCAGTATTTT.

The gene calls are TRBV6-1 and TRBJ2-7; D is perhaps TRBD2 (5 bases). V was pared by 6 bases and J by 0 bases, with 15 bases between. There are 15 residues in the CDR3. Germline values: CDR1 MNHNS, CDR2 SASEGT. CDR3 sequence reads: CASRLLADPSYEQYF. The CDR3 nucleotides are TGTGCCAGCAGGCTCCTAGCCGACCCCTCCTACGAGCAGTACTTC.

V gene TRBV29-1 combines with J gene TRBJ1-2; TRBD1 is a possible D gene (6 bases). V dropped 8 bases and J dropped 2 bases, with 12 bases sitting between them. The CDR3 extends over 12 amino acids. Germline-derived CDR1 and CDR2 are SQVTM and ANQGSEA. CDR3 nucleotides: TGCAGCTTCGGGGGCGCAAACTATGGCTACACCTTC. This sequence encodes CSFGGANYGYTF. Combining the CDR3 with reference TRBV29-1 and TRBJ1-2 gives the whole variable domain SAVISQKPSRDICQRGTSLTIQCQVDSQVTMMFWYRQQPGQSLTLIATANQGSEATYESGFVIDKFPISRPNLTFSTLTVSNMSPEDSSIYLCSFGGANYGYTFGSGTRLTVV.

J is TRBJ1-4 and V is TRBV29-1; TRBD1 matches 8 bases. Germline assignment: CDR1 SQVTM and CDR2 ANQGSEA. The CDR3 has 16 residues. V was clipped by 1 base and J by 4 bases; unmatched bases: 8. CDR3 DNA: TGCAGCGTTGAAGTCGCAGGGGGCGCTGATAATGAAAAACTGTTTTTT. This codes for CSVEVAGGADNEKLFF.

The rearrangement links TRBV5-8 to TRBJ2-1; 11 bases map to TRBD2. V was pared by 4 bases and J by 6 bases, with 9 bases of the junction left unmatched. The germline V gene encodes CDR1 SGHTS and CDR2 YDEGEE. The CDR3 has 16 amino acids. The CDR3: CASSALAGGMVNEQFF. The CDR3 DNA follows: TGTGCCAGCAGCGCTTTAGCGGGGGGGATGGTCAATGAGCAGTTCTTC.

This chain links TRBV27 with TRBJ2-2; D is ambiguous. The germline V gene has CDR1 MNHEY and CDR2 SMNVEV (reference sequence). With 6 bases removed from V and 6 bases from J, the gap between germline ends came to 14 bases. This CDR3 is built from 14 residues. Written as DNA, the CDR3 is TGTGCCAGCAGGGCCCTTAGGGAAGCCGGGGAGCTGTTTTTT. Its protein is CASRALREAGELFF.